The clone carrying this T cell receptor beta chain is a singleton in its sample. Its matching antigen is unknown. This specimen belongs to a study of identifying expanded T cells in peripheral blood. The trim removed 3 bases at V and 4 bases at J, leaving 7 bases unmatched. Germline loops: CDR1 MGHRA, CDR2 YSYEKL. The length of the CDR3 is 15 residues. Profiling relied on immunoSEQ multiplex PCR, and the TCRdb table lists in-frame clones only, not all of them. The table includes approximately 90,000 clones, roughly 86% detected once. Study-wide findings and caveats: Across healthy donors, higher total template counts meant significantly greater roughly 2-week count variance.

The source is a person aged 18 to 75 in good health. The sequenced sample was blood. The chain uses TRBV4-1 and TRBJ1-1; TRBD1 aligns across 8 bases. The CDR3 reads CASSQITGGLTEAFF. The CDR3 DNA is TGCGCCAGCAGCCAGATAACAGGGGGACTCACTGAAGCTTTCTTT.